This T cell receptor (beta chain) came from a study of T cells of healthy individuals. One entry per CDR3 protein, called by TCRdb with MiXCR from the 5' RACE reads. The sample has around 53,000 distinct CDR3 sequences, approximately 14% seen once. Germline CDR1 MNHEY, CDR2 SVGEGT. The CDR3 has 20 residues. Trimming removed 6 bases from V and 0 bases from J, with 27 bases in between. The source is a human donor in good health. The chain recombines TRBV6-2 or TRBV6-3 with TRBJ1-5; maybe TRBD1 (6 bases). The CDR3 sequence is CASRSYSTGLYSFSNQPQHF. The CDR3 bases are TGTGCCAGCAGATCCTATTCGACAGGTCTTTATAGTTTTAGCAATCAGCCCCAGCATTTT.